The 11 T cell receptor beta chains below were found in one sample sequenced in a study of breast tumors, draining lymph nodes, adjacent tissues. Axillary draining lymph nodes of breast cancer patients supplied the node samples. From the multiplex PCR reads, TCRdb called clonotypes with MiXCR, one entry per CDR3 protein. The table lists approximately 230,000 distinct CDR3 sequences, less than 40% of them singletons. Sequenced: axillary lymph node tissue. These receptors were obtained from a female donor with breast cancer. Some clones in this sample may be carry-over from other donors' samples.

This clonotype was counted ten times or more. V is TRBV7-9 and J is TRBJ2-1; 11 bases line up with TRBD2. The CDR3 loop spans 16 amino acids. Germline values: CDR1 SEHNR, CDR2 FQNEAQ (reference sequence). V lost 4 bases to trimming and J lost 7 bases; unmatched junction nucleotides: 9. In DNA, the CDR3 is TGTGCCAGCAGCTGGAATAGCGGGGGGGCTCAAAATGAGCAGTTCTTC. Amino acid sequence: CASSWNSGGAQNEQFF.

The chain joins TRBV6-5 to TRBJ2-7; D is perhaps TRBD1 (6 bases). V lost 6 bases, J lost 3 bases, and 12 bases lay in between. This CDR3 contains 13 residues. Germline CDR1 reads MNHEY; CDR2 reads SVGAGI. In DNA form, the CDR3 reads TGTGCCAGCAGCCACGCACAGGGCTACGAGCAGTACTTC. Its translation: CASSHAQGYEQYF.

This clonotype was detected ten times or more. The rearrangement joins TRBV6-4 to TRBJ2-7; D is uncertain. Germline loops: CDR1 MRHNA, CDR2 SNTAGT. The ends were cut back, 7 bases at V and 3 bases at J, with 4 bases in the middle. The CDR3 has 10 residues. The CDR3 reads CASKNYEQYF. The CDR3 DNA is TGTGCCAGCAAGAACTACGAGCAGTACTTC.

This clonotype has only a few counts. V gene TRBV9 combines with J gene TRBJ1-2; possible D gene TRBD1, 5 bases. V was cut by 4 bases and J by 8 bases, with 12 bases left in between. The length of the CDR3 is 12 residues. CDR1 is SGDLS, CDR2 YYNGEE, per germline. The CDR3, as DNA: TGTGCCAGCAGCCCCGGGACTAGCGGCTACACCTTC. Translation gives CASSPGTSGYTF.

This clonotype was seen ten or more times. The rearrangement links TRBV2 to TRBJ2-1, with a tentative D call TRBD2 (9 bases). The CDR3 runs to 18 residues. In germline, CDR1 is SNHLY, CDR2 FYNNEI. V lost 4 bases to trimming and J lost 7 bases, with 26 bases between them. CDR3 nucleotide sequence: TGTGCCAGCAGTGGCGGACAGGGATCTGCGGGAGGGCTAAATGAGCAGTTCTTC. Translated: CASSGGQGSAGGLNEQFF.

A word on this clonotype: The CDR3 does not close with the conserved phenylalanine or tryptophan, likely indicating a read error. This chain links TRBV19 with TRBJ1-2, with 8 positions matching TRBD1. The CDR3 covers 16 residues. CDR1 is LNHDA, CDR2 SQIVND, per germline (reference sequence). V lost 3 bases, J lost 6 bases, and 12 bases stayed unmatched. CDR3: CASSMRTGKRKDGYTS. DNA of the CDR3: TGTGCCAGTAGTATGAGGACAGGGAAGAGGAAGGATGGCTACACCTCC.

The V and J genes are TRBV2 and TRBJ1-1, with no clear D. The CDR3 totals 14 residues. The germline V and J ends were trimmed by 3 bases and 4 bases, with 12 bases remaining between them. Germline V CDR1 and CDR2: SNHLY, FYNNEI. The CDR3 DNA sequence: TGTGCCAGCAGTGATAGATCCGGTGGCACTGAAGCTTTCTTT. Translated, it gives CASSDRSGGTEAFF.

This clonotype has at least ten counts. The chain links TRBV2 to TRBJ1-5, with D unclear. CDR1 and CDR2 from the germline V gene are SNHLY and FYNNEI. With 3 bases removed from V and 2 bases from J, the gap between germline ends came to 8 bases. CDR3 length: 14 amino acids. The DNA of the CDR3 is TGTGCCAGCAGTGACAGGAGGGGCAATCAGCCCCAGCATTTT. This translates into CASSDRRGNQPQHF.

About this clonotype: One end of the junction does not line up with germline, which may come from a read error. The V call is TRBV7-6, the J call TRBJ2-5; TRBD2 aligns across 13 bases. This CDR3 has 17 residues. The germline V gene has CDR1 SGHVS and CDR2 FNYEAQ. CDR3 amino acids: CASSLASGTSGVETRYF. The CDR3 coding sequence is TGCGCCAGCAGCCTAGCGTCTGGGACTAGCGGGGTAGAGACCCGGTACTTC.

Note on this clonotype: The junction and the germline gene differ at one end; a read error may be behind it. The V gene is TRBV12-3 or TRBV12-4, the J gene TRBJ2-2, with 15 bases fitting TRBD2. The CDR3 extends over 17 amino acids. The CDR3, as DNA: TGTGCCAGCAGTGGACTAGCGGGAGGGACGAACGCCGGGGAGCTGTTTTTT. Translating gives CASSGLAGGTNAGELFF.

This clonotype was counted many times. This rearrangement joins TRBV20-1 to TRBJ2-5; tentatively, D is TRBD2 (6 bases). V gave up 0 bases and J gave up 4 bases, with 15 bases separating them. The CDR3 loop spans 15 amino acids. In germline, CDR1 is DFQATT, CDR2 SNEGSKA (reference sequence). In nucleotides, the CDR3 is TGCAGTGCTAGAGATATGAGAACGGGGGTAGAGACCCAGTACTTC. Translation gives CSARDMRTGVETQYF.